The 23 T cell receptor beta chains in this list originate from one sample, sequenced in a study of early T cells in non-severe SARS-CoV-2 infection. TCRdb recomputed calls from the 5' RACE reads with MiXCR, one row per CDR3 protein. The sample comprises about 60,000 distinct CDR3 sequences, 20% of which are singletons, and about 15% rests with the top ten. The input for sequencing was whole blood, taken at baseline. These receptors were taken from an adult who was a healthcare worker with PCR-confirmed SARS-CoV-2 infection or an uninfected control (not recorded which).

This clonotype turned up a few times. The CDR3 nucleotides read TGCAGTGCTCCGGGACTAGCGGGGAATTCCTACGAGCAGTACTTC. Translation: CSAPGLAGNSYEQYF. The chain combines TRBV20-1 with TRBJ2-7, with 13 nucleotides matching TRBD2. The germline gives CDR1 DFQATT, CDR2 SNEGSKA (reference sequence). V dropped 5 bases and J dropped 1; count of bases not matched to a gene: 5. This CDR3 has 15 residues.

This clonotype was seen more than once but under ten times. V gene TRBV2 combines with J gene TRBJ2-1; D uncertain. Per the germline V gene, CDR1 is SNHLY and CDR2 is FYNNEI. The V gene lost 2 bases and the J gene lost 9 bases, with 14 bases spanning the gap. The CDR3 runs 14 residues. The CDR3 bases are TGTGCCAGCAGTGAACGGCAGGTCGTACGTGAGCAGTTCTTC. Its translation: CASSERQVVREQFF.

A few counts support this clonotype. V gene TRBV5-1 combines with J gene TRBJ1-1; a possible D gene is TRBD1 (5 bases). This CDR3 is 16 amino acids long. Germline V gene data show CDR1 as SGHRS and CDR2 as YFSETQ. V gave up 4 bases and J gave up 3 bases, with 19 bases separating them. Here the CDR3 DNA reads TGCGCCAGCAGCCTGGGGGTAGGGCAAGAGGACACTGAAGCTTTCTTT. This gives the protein CASSLGVGQEDTEAFF.

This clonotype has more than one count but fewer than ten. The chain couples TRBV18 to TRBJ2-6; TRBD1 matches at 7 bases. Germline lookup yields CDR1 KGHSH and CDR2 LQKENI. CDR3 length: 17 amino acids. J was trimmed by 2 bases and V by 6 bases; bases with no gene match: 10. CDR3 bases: TGTGCCAGCTCGCTTCGACAGGGTAGCACTGGGGCCAACGTCCTGACTTTC. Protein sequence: CASSLRQGSTGANVLTF.

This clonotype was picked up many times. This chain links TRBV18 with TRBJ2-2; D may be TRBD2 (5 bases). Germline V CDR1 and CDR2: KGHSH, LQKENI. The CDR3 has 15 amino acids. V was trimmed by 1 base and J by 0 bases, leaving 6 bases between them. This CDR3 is CASSPQGANTGELFF. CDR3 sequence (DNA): TGTGCCAGCTCACCACAGGGAGCGAACACCGGGGAGCTGTTTTTT.

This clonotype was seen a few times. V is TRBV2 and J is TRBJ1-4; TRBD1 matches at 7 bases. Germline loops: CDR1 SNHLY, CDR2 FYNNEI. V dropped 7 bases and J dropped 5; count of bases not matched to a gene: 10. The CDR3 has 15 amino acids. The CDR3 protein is CASNVMGQPNEKLFF. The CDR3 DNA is TGTGCCAGCAATGTAATGGGACAGCCCAATGAAAAACTGTTTTTT.

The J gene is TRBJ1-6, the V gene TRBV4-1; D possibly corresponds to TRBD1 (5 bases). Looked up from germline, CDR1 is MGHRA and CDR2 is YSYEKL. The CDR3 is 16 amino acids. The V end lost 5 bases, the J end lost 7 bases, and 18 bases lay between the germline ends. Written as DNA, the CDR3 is TGCGCCAGCAGCTATACAGGACCTGCGCCGAATTCACCCCTCCACTTT. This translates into CASSYTGPAPNSPLHF.

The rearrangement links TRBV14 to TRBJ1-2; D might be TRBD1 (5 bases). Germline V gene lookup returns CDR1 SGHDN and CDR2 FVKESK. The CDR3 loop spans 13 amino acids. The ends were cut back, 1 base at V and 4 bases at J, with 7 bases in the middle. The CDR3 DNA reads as TGTGCCAGCAGCCAAGGACAGTCCTATGGCTACACCTTC. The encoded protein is CASSQGQSYGYTF. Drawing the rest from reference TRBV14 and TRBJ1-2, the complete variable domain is EAGVTQFPSHSVIEKGQTVTLRCDPISGHDNLYWYRRVMGKEIKFLLHFVKESKQDESGMPNNRFLAERTGGTYSTLKVQPAELEDSGVYFCASSQGQSYGYTFGSGTRLTVV.

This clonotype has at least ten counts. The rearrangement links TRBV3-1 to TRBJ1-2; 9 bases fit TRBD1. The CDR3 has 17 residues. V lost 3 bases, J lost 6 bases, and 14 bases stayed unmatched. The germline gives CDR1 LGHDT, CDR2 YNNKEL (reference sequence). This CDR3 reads CASSHQGQGKIVDGYTF. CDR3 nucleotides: TGTGCCAGCAGCCATCAGGGACAGGGTAAAATTGTTGATGGCTACACCTTC.

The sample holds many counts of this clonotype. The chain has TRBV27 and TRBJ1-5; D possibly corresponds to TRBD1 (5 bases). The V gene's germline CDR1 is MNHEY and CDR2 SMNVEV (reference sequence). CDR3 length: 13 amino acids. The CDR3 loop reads CGSGQAVNQPQHF. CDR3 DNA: TGTGGCTCGGGGCAGGCCGTAAATCAGCCCCAGCATTTT.

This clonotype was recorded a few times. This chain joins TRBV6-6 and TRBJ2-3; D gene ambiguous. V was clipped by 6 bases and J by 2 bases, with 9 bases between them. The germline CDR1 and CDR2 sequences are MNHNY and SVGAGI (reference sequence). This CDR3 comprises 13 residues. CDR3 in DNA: TGTGCCAGCAGGAGGCTATACACAGATACGCAGTATTTT. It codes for CASRRLYTDTQYF.

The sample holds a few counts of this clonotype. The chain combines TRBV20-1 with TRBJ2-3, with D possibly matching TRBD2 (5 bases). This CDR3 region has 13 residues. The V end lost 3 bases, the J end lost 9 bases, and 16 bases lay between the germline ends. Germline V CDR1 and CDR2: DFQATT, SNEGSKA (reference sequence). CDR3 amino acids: CSASSDPLLTQYF. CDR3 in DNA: TGCAGTGCTAGTAGCGACCCCCTTTTAACGCAGTATTTT.

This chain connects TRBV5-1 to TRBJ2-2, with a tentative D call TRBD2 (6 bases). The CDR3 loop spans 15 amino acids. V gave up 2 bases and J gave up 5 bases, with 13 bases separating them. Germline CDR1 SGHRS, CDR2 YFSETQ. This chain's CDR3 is CASSLGGVDTGELFF. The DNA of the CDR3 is TGCGCCAGCAGCTTAGGAGGGGTTGATACCGGGGAGCTGTTTTTT.

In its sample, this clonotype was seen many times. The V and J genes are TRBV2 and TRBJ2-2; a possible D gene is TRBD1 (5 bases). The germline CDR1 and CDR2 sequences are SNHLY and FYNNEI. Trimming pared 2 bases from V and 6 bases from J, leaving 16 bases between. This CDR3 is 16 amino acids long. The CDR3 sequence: CASSERGGSLAGELFF. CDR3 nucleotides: TGTGCCAGCAGTGAAAGGGGTGGCAGCCTCGCCGGGGAGCTGTTTTTT.

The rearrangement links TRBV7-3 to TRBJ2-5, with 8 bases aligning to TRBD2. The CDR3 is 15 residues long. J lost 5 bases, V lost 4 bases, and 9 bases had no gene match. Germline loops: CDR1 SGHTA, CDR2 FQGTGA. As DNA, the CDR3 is TGTGCCAGCAGCTCCGGCACGGGGGGGCCGGAGACCCAGTACTTC. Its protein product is CASSSGTGGPETQYF.

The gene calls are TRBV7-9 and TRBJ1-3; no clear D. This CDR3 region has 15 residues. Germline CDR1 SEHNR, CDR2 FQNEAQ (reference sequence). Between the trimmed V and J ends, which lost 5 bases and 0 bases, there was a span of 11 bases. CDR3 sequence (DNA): TGTGCCAGCAGCCTCGCAGCTAGCTCTGGAAACACCATATATTTT. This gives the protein CASSLAASSGNTIYF.

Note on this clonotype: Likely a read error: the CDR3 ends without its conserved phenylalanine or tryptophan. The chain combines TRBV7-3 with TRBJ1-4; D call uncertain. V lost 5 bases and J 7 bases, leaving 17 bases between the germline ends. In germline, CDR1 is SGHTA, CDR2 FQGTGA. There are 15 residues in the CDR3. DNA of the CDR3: TGTGCCAGCAGCCCCAGTGGCCTAGCGGGTGAAAAACTGTTTTCT. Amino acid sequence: CASSPSGLAGEKLFS.

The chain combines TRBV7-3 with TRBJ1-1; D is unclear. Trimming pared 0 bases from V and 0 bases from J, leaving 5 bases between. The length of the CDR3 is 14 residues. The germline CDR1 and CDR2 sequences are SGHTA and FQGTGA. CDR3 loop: CASSLTGLNTEAFF. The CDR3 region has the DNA TGTGCCAGCAGCTTAACAGGCCTGAACACTGAAGCTTTCTTT.

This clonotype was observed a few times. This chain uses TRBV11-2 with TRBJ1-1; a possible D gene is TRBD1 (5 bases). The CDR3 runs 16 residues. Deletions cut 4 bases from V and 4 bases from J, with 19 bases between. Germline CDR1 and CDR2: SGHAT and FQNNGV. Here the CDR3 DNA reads TGTGCCAGCAGCTCCCTTGCCGGGGGGGTAGGCACTGAAGCTTTCTTT. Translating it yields CASSSLAGGVGTEAFF. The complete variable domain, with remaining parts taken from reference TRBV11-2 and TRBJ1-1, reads EAGVAQSPRYKIIEKRQSVAFWCNPISGHATLYWYQQILGQGPKLLIQFQNNGVVDDSQLPKDRFSAERLKGVDSTLKIQPAKLEDSAVYLCASSSLAGGVGTEAFFGQGTRLTVV.

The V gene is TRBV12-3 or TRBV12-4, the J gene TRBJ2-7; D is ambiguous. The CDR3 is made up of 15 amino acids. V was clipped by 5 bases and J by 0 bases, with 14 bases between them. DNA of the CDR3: TGTGCCAGCAGTCCCGACGGAGCGAGCTCCTACGAGCAGTACTTC. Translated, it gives CASSPDGASSYEQYF.

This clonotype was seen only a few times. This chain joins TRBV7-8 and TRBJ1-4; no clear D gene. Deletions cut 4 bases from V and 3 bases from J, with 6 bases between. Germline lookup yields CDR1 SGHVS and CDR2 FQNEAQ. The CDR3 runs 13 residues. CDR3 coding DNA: TGTGCCAGCAGCTGGGCATCTAATGAAAAACTGTTTTTT. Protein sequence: CASSWASNEKLFF. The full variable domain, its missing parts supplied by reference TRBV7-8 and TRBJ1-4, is GAGVSQSPRYKVAKRGQDVALRCDPISGHVSLFWYQQALGQGPEFLTYFQNEAQLDKSGLPSDRFFAERPEGSVSTLKIQRTQQEDSAVYLCASSWASNEKLFFGSGTQLSVL.

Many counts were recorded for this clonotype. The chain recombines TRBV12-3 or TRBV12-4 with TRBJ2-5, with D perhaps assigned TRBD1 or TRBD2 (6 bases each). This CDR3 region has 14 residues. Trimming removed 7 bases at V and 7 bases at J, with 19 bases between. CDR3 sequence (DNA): TGTGCCAGCAATCGTGAAGGGGGGCGCGGGACCCAGTACTTC. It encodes CASNREGGRGTQYF.

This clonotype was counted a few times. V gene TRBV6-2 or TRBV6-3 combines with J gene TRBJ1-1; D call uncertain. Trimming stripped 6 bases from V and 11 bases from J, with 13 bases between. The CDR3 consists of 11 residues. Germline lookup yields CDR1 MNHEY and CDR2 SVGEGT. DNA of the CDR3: TGTGCCAGCAGCCGCGACGGGGAGGCTTTCTTT. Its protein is CASSRDGEAFF.